The clone carrying this TCR beta chain was counted only a few times. Antigen unknown. The entry originates in a study of T-cell memory formation after mild COVID-19. About the research overall: Each donor largely had its own TCR clusters.

The study, taken as a whole, reports: There was no confirmation that second-wave clones peaking on day 37 were SARS-CoV-2 specific.

TCRdb called the 5' RACE reads again in MiXCR, with one record for every CDR3 protein. The sample holds over 350,000 distinct CDR3 sequences, roughly 15% seen once. Specimen: PBMCs or a T cell subset sorted from them (not recorded which). This clonotype was sampled from a man between 18 and 29 years old who had mild COVID-19 (a few samples of this study predate the infection). Cell type and time point are not known.

Here the CDR3 reads CSAGDGNYGYTF. CDR3 bases: TGCAGTGCAGGGGACGGAAACTATGGCTACACCTTC. The J gene is TRBJ1-2, the V gene TRBV20-1; maybe TRBD1 (5 bases). The germline V and J ends were trimmed by 6 bases and 2 bases, with 10 bases remaining between them. The CDR3 sequence is 12 residues long. From germline, CDR1 is DFQATT and CDR2 SNEGSKA (reference sequence).